Listed here are 29 T cell receptor beta chains from one sample, sequenced in a study of blood T cells in healthy people across ages (dated by TCRdb to 2015 to 2017). Library preparation was by 5' RACE. Sequenced using an Illumina HiSeq 2500. A second 7 to 11 cycle PCR used a sample-barcoded 5' primer and a J-beta primer mix. The raw public data were reprocessed by TCRdb itself: fastp quality trimming at Q25, MiXCR clonotype calling, in-frame beta chains only. Rows are combined by CDR3 protein, so each entry shows the most common genes and DNA. Recorded for this sample are some 750,000 distinct CDR3 sequences; over 20% of them occurred a single time. The ten largest clones take up less than 25% of the sample. Sequences were obtained from blood. These receptor sequences come from a man aged 65-85 years in good health.

V gene TRBV12-3 or TRBV12-4 combines with J gene TRBJ2-7, with D perhaps matching TRBD1 (6 bases). V was clipped by 2 bases and J by 9 bases, with 17 bases between them. This CDR3 is 14 amino acids long. The CDR3 DNA reads TGTGCCAGCAGTTTACGTGGGGACAACGAGGGGCAGTACTTC. Protein sequence: CASSLRGDNEGQYF.

Only a few counts were recorded for this clonotype. The gene calls are TRBV5-1 and TRBJ2-7, with 14 positions matching TRBD2. CDR1 is SGHRS, CDR2 YFSETQ, per germline. V trimming: 0 bases; J trimming: 12 bases; junction bases outside the gene matches: 8. This CDR3 has 15 amino acids. CDR3 in amino acids: CASSLEGTSGSTTYV. The CDR3 region has the DNA TGCGCCAGCAGCTTGGAAGGGACTAGCGGGAGTACCACGTACGTC.

This clonotype was detected many times. The V and J genes are TRBV6-2 or TRBV6-3 and TRBJ2-3, with 9 bases that match TRBD2. Germline lookup yields CDR1 MNHEY and CDR2 SVGEGT. The CDR3 is made up of 15 amino acids. V was pared by 6 bases and J by 7 bases, with 11 bases of the junction left unmatched. CDR3 residues: CASRLQLAGLNTQYF. DNA of the CDR3: TGTGCCAGCAGACTACAGCTAGCGGGATTGAATACGCAGTATTTT.

Notes on this clonotype: Mismatch with germline at one junction end may stem from a read error. This CDR3 is CGSSLRRGVNTDTQYF. In DNA, the CDR3 is TGTGGCAGCAGCCTAAGGCGGGGGGTAAACACAGATACGCAGTATTTT. This chain uses TRBV9 with TRBJ2-3; 8 bases are a match to TRBD2. The CDR3 has 16 residues. Germline V gene data show CDR1 as SGDLS and CDR2 as YYNGEE.

CDR3 in amino acids: CASSRQGHTEAFF. CDR3 coding DNA: TGTGCCAGCTCGCGACAGGGTCACACTGAAGCTTTCTTT. This chain uses TRBV18 with TRBJ1-1; TRBD1 agrees at 7 bases. J was trimmed by 3 bases and V by 6 bases; bases with no gene match: 4. CDR1 is KGHSH, CDR2 LQKENI, per germline. The CDR3 spans 13 residues.

V is TRBV11-2 and J is TRBJ1-5; D perhaps matches TRBD1 (6 bases). Trimming removed 5 bases at V and 2 bases at J, with 19 bases between. The CDR3 has 17 residues. Germline V gene data show CDR1 as SGHAT and CDR2 as FQNNGV. The CDR3 reads CASSQKGTRGGNQPQHF. The CDR3 nucleotides read TGTGCCAGCAGCCAAAAGGGGACACGGGGCGGCAATCAGCCCCAGCATTTT.

J is TRBJ2-7 and V is TRBV27; TRBD2 might be the D (6 bases). Trimming left V 3 bases short and J 5 bases short, with 17 bases between. This CDR3 has 15 amino acids. CDR1 MNHEY and CDR2 SMNVEV come from the germline V gene (reference sequence). The CDR3 DNA is TGTGCCAGCAGTTTTCTTTCCGGGCGGGGTAACGAGCAGTACTTC. Translation gives CASSFLSGRGNEQYF.

This clonotype has more than one count but fewer than ten. The CDR3 loop reads CASRFNDEQYF. Here the CDR3 DNA reads TGTGCCAGCAGATTTAACGACGAGCAGTACTTC. The chain combines TRBV6-5 with TRBJ2-7; no firm D call. The CDR3 covers 11 residues. Trimming took off 6 bases at V and 5 bases at J, with 8 bases between the two ends. Germline V gene data show CDR1 as MNHEY and CDR2 as SVGAGI.

Here the CDR3 DNA reads TGTGCCAGCAGCATACAGGGACCTGGCACAGATACGCAGTATTTT. Amino acids: CASSIQGPGTDTQYF. This chain connects TRBV7-2 to TRBJ2-3; tentative D call: TRBD1 (6 bases). V lost 5 bases and J lost 1, with 13 bases in between. This CDR3 region has 15 residues. Germline V gene sequence: CDR1 SGHTA, CDR2 FQGNSA.

This clonotype came up many times. The V call is TRBV11-3, the J call TRBJ2-1, with D unclear. Between the trimmed V and J ends, which lost 4 bases and 9 bases, there was a span of 19 bases. The CDR3 sequence is 15 residues long. Germline values: CDR1 SGHNT, CDR2 YENEEA. The chain's CDR3 is CASSYATNPSGEQFF. The CDR3 DNA follows: TGTGCCAGCAGCTACGCGACCAACCCATCGGGTGAGCAGTTCTTC.

This clonotype has more than one count but fewer than ten. This chain links TRBV28 with TRBJ1-4; TRBD1 is a possible D gene (5 bases). This CDR3 region has 16 residues. CDR1 is MDHEN and CDR2 is SYDVKM in the germline V gene. The ends were cut back, 2 bases at V and 0 bases at J, with 10 bases in the middle. Here the CDR3 reads CASSLPGGTTNEKLFF. DNA for the CDR3: TGTGCCAGCAGTTTACCCGGGGGTACAACTAATGAAAAACTGTTTTTT.

This clonotype has just a few counts. This chain links TRBV20-1 with TRBJ2-6, with D tentatively TRBD1 (5 bases). The CDR3 length is 15 residues. V lost 3 bases and J 4 bases, leaving 13 bases between the germline ends. Germline loops: CDR1 DFQATT, CDR2 SNEGSKA (reference sequence). The CDR3 reads CSARVQGGGANVLTF. The CDR3 nucleotides read TGCAGTGCTAGGGTGCAGGGTGGAGGGGCCAACGTCCTGACTTTC.

There are many counts of this clonotype. The chain combines TRBV12-3 or TRBV12-4 with TRBJ1-2; 11 nucleotides align to TRBD1. This CDR3 has 15 residues. J lost 2 bases, V lost 5 bases, and 4 bases had no gene match. As DNA, the CDR3 is TGTGCCAGCAGTAAGGGACAGGGGGAAAACTATGGCTACACCTTC. This encodes CASSKGQGENYGYTF.

This clonotype was recorded a few times. The chain combines TRBV20-1 with TRBJ1-6; D not resolved. V shed 1 base and J shed 7 bases, with 17 bases lying between them. CDR1 and CDR2 (germline): DFQATT, SNEGSKA (reference sequence). This CDR3 spans 16 amino acids. The CDR3 reads CSARVAYGLKNSPLHF. The CDR3 nucleotides are TGCAGTGCTAGAGTAGCTTACGGCCTAAAAAATTCACCCCTCCACTTT.

The chain is built from TRBV21-1 and TRBJ2-7; the table's D call, TRBD1, has no DNA check behind it. TRBV21-1 is tagged as a pseudogene. CDR3 length equals 16 residues. The CDR3 DNA follows: TGTGCCAGCAGCAATGTCTACCGGGACAGGTCGTACGAGCAGTACGTC. This codes for CASSNVYRDRSYEQYV.

This clonotype appeared a few times. The J gene is TRBJ2-3, the V gene TRBV10-3, with 15 bases fitting TRBD2. The CDR3 covers 16 residues. V lost 6 bases and J lost 4; bases outside the gene matches: 5. Germline CDR1 and CDR2: ENHRY and SYGVKD. Here the CDR3 reads CAIRGLAGGKADTQYF. For the CDR3, the DNA is TGTGCCATCAGGGGACTAGCGGGAGGAAAAGCAGATACGCAGTATTTT.

This clonotype was observed a few times. This chain connects TRBV20-1 to TRBJ1-4; TRBD1 might be the D (5 bases). The germline V gene has CDR1 DFQATT and CDR2 SNEGSKA (reference sequence). The V end lost 6 bases, the J end lost 3 bases, and 17 bases lay between the germline ends. This CDR3 has 15 residues. The CDR3 DNA reads TGCAGTGCGTGGACTGCGGGACGGCCTAATGAAAAACTGTTTTTT. Residues: CSAWTAGRPNEKLFF.

This chain links TRBV15 with TRBJ2-4; D ambiguous. The V end lost 0 bases, the J end lost 3 bases, and 9 bases lay between the germline ends. Germline V lookup: CDR1 LNHNV, CDR2 YYDKDF (reference sequence). The CDR3 runs 15 residues. The CDR3 coding sequence is TGTGCCACCAGCAGAGATCGAAGTGTCAAAAACATTCAGTACTTC. It encodes CATSRDRSVKNIQYF.

CDR3 bases: TGTGCCAGCAGTTTGTTAAACCTTCGGGGCATTCAGTACTTC. Protein: CASSLLNLRGIQYF. The rearrangement uses TRBV12-3 or TRBV12-4 and TRBJ2-4; possibly TRBD2 for D (5 bases). With 3 bases removed from V and 9 bases from J, the gap between germline ends came to 15 bases. CDR3 length equals 14 residues.

V is TRBV10-3 and J is TRBJ1-1, with D uncertain. Trimming took off 6 bases at V and 1 base at J, with 12 bases between the two ends. This CDR3 has 14 amino acids. The germline gives CDR1 ENHRY, CDR2 SYGVKD. CDR3 in DNA: TGTGCCATCAGGGGCGGGGAACCGAACACTGAAGCTTTCTTT. Protein: CAIRGGEPNTEAFF.

V gene TRBV5-1 combines with J gene TRBJ2-3; no reliable D call. The CDR3 consists of 14 residues. V lost 0 bases, J lost 6 bases, and 11 bases lay in between. Germline assignment: CDR1 SGHRS and CDR2 YFSETQ. DNA of the CDR3: TGCGCCAGCAGCTTGGTGGTGATTGCCGATACGCAGTATTTT. Residues: CASSLVVIADTQYF.

The CDR3 region is CASSITLAGFEETQYF. The CDR3 DNA sequence: TGTGCCAGCAGCATCACCCTAGCGGGGTTTGAAGAGACCCAGTACTTC. This sequence joins TRBV5-4 and TRBJ2-5, with 9 bases lining up with TRBD2. V was clipped by 4 bases and J by 3 bases; unmatched bases: 10. The CDR3 length is 16 residues. Germline lookup yields CDR1 SGHNT and CDR2 YYREEE (reference sequence). The variable domain in full, completed from reference TRBV5-4 and TRBJ2-5, reads ETGVTQSPTHLIKTRGQQVTLRCSSQSGHNTVSWYQQALGQGPQFIFQYYREEENGRGNFPPRFSGLQFPNYSSELNVNALELDDSALYLCASSITLAGFEETQYFGPGTRLLVL.

V and J are TRBV10-3 and TRBJ2-1; D not resolved. V dropped 0 bases and J dropped 4 bases, with 13 bases sitting between them. The V gene's germline CDR1 is ENHRY and CDR2 SYGVKD. This CDR3 region has 16 residues. In DNA form, the CDR3 reads TGTGCCATCAGTGAGTCGGGGTTGACGTTATACAATGAGCAGTTCTTC. Its protein is CAISESGLTLYNEQFF.

This clonotype was recorded a few times. The rearrangement uses TRBV5-1 and TRBJ1-1, with D unclear. The CDR3 length is 13 residues. In germline, CDR1 is SGHRS, CDR2 YFSETQ. V shed 0 bases and J shed 8 bases, with 11 bases lying between them. For the CDR3, the DNA is TGCGCCAGCAGCTTGGCCGGTCGGCCAGAAGCTTTCTTT. This gives the protein CASSLAGRPEAFF.

This chain uses TRBV7-3 with TRBJ2-3, with TRBD1 matching 10 bases. J lost 6 bases, V lost 0 bases, and 9 bases had no gene match. The CDR3 extends over 17 amino acids. The germline V gene has CDR1 SGHTA and CDR2 FQGTGA. The CDR3: CASSLTLGTGVVDTQYF. The DNA for the CDR3 is TGTGCCAGCAGCTTAACCCTCGGGACAGGGGTGGTGGATACGCAGTATTTT.

This clonotype was picked up a small number of times. The chain employs TRBV5-5 and TRBJ2-7; 7 bases agree with TRBD1. The CDR3 consists of 15 residues. In germline, CDR1 is SGHKS, CDR2 YYEKEE (reference sequence). J lost 6 bases, V lost 2 bases, and 11 bases had no gene match. Here the CDR3 DNA reads TGTGCCAGCAGCTTAGGCGACAGGGCTTTGTCCGAGCAGTACGTC. This gives the protein CASSLGDRALSEQYV.

This chain joins TRBV11-2 and TRBJ2-3, with D possibly being TRBD2 (6 bases). The CDR3 totals 13 residues. Germline loops: CDR1 SGHAT, CDR2 FQNNGV. V was pared by 1 base and J by 14 bases, with 16 bases between. The CDR3 region has the DNA TGTGCCAGCAGCTTAGCGGGGGAGAGCCCTAGGTATTTT. Encoded protein: CASSLAGESPRYF.

This clonotype showed up many times. This chain links TRBV7-2 with TRBJ1-1; weak D call: TRBD1 (5 bases). CDR3 length equals 15 residues. Germline V gene sequence: CDR1 SGHTA, CDR2 FQGNSA. V shed 5 bases and J shed 1 base, with 14 bases lying between them. The CDR3, as DNA: TGTGCCAGCAGCCCACTGGGACCGTCGAACACTGAAGCTTTCTTT. The encoded protein is CASSPLGPSNTEAFF.

The chain carries TRBV5-6 and TRBJ1-2; D may be TRBD1 (6 bases). CDR3 size: 15 residues. The V gene's germline CDR1 is SGHDT and CDR2 YYEEEE. V was pared by 4 bases and J by 4 bases, with 17 bases between. Here the CDR3 reads CASSMDGGASYGYTF. The CDR3 nucleotides are TGTGCCAGCAGCATGGATGGGGGGGCCTCCTATGGCTACACCTTC.